A selection of T cell receptor beta chains follows, all from one sample in a study of early T cells in non-severe SARS-CoV-2 infection. Via MiXCR, TCRdb re-called the 5' RACE reads, giving one row per CDR3 protein. The sample includes tens of thousands of distinct CDR3 sequences, 12% to 15% of them seen just once. Specimen: whole blood. Every receptor here comes from an adult who was a healthcare worker with PCR-confirmed SARS-CoV-2 infection or an uninfected control (not recorded which). Each CDR3 is given with its conserved first and last residue. A D gene is named only where the DNA matches it firmly. Clone sizes are given selectively: once, few, many, or a class where the clone is expanded.

J gene | V gene | D gene | clone size | CDR3 protein | CDR3 DNA
TRBJ2-7 | TRBV11-2 | NA | NA | CASSLGRSGGEQYF | TGTGCCAGCAGCTTAGGAAGGTCAGGCGGCGAGCAGTACTTC
TRBJ2-1 | TRBV9 | TRBD1 | few | CASSWDSGEQFF | TGTGCCAGCAGCTGGGACAGCGGTGAGCAGTTCTTC
TRBJ1-1 | TRBV6-5 | NA | many | CASREGMNTEAFF | TGTGCCAGCAGAGAGGGGATGAACACTGAAGCTTTCTTT
TRBJ2-7 | TRBV6-6 | NA | many | CASSYSAGRWFYEQYF | TGTGCCAGCAGTTACTCAGCAGGGAGATGGTTTTACGAGCAGTACTTC
TRBJ1-5 | TRBV7-8 | NA | few | CASSWAGNQPQHF | TGTGCCAGCAGCTGGGCAGGCAATCAGCCCCAGCATTTT
TRBJ2-3 | TRBV5-6 | NA | NA | CASSLTTDTQYF | TGTGCCAGCAGCCTTACCACAGATACGCAGTATTTT
TRBJ2-7 | TRBV7-2 | TRBD2 | few | CASSTKGLAGEQYF | TGTGCCAGCAGCACCAAGGGACTAGCCGGCGAGCAGTACTTC
TRBJ1-5 | TRBV11-2 | NA | few | CASSLEDRIGNQPQHF | TGTGCCAGCAGCTTAGAGGACAGAATAGGCAATCAGCCCCAGCATTTT
TRBJ1-1 | TRBV7-2 | NA | once | CASSLVPYSAFF | TGTGCCAGCAGCTTAGTTCCCTATTCGGCTTTCTTT
TRBJ1-2 | TRBV5-6 | NA | many | CASSSGQIAVGYTF | TGTGCCAGCAGCTCAGGACAGATAGCGGTTGGCTACACCTTC